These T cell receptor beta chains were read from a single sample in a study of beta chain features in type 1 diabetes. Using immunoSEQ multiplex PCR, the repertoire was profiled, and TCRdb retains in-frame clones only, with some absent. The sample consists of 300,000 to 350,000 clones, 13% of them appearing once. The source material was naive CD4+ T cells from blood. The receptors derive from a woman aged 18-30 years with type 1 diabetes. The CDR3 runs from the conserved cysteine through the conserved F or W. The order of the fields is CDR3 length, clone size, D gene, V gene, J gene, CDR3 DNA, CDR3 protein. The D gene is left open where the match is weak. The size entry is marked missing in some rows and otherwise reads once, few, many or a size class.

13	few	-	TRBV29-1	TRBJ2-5	TGCAGCGTCCAACCCGCTGGGGGGGAGACCCAGTACTTC	CSVQPAGGETQYF
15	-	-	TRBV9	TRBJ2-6	TGTGCCAGCAGCGTGCGTCGATCTGGGGCCAACGTCCTGACTTTC	CASSVRRSGANVLTF
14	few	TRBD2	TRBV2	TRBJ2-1	TGTGCCAGCAGTTCTAGCGGGCCATACAATGAGCAGTTCTTC	CASSSSGPYNEQFF
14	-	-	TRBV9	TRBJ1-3	TGTGCCAGCAGTGCCCAGGGCTCTGGAAACACCATATATTTT	CASSAQGSGNTIYF
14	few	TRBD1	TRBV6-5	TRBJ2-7	TGTGCCAGCAGTTCGTCAGGGGGCACCTACGAGCAGTACTTC	CASSSSGGTYEQYF
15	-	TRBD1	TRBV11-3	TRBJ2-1	TGTGCCAGCAGCCTCAGGGGGTATTCCTACAATGAGCAGTTCTTC	CASSLRGYSYNEQFF
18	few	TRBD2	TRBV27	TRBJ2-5	TGTGCCAGCAGATTCCCTAGCGGGAGTTGGGGCAACCAAGAGACCCAGTACTTC	CASRFPSGSWGNQETQYF
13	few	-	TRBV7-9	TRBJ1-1	TGTGCCAGCAGCTTATCACTAAACACTGAAGCTTTCTTT	CASSLSLNTEAFF
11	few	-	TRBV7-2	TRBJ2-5	TGTGCCAGCAGCTCCGGGGAGACCCAGTACTTC	CASSSGETQYF
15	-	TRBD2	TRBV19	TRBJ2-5	TGTGCCAGTAGTGGACTAGCGGCCAAACAAGAGACCCAGTACTTC	CASSGLAAKQETQYF
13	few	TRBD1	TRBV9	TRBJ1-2	TGTGCCAGCAGCGGAGGGACAGTGGGAGGCTACACCTTC	CASSGGTVGGYTF
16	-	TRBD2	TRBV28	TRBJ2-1	TGTGCCAGCAGGTCAGCCGGGACTAGCGGGAGTAATGAGCAGTTCTTC	CASRSAGTSGSNEQFF
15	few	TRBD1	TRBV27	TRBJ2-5	TGTGCCAGCAGGCTCGGGACAGCCTGGGGAGAGACCCAGTACTTC	CASRLGTAWGETQYF
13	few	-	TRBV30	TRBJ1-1	TGTGCCTGGAGCGGGGTGGGGGGCACTGAAGCTTTCTTT	CAWSGVGGTEAFF
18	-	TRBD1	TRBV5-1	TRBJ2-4	TGCGCCAGCAGCTTTCCGAGGACAGGGGGCGATTCCAAAAACATTCAGTACTTC	CASSFPRTGGDSKNIQYF
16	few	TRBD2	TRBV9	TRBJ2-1	TGTGCCAGCAGCGTAGCATCGGGAGGTGGCCACAATGAGCAGTTCTTC	CASSVASGGGHNEQFF
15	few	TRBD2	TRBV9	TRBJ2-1	TGTGCCAGCAGCGTAGTGGGGACTAGATACAATGAGCAGTTCTTC	CASSVVGTRYNEQFF
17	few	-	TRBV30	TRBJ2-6	TGTGCCCAGAAAGGAGCGGAAAGAAGCTCTGGGGCCAACGTCCTGACTTTC	CAQKGAERSSGANVLTF
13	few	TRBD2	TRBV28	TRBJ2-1	TGTGCCAGCAGTTTGGGACTACTTAATGAGCAGTTCTTC	CASSLGLLNEQFF
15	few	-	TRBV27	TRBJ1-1	TGTGCCAGCTTGGGGCAGAACTCTGCTAACACTGAAGCTTTCTTT	CASLGQNSANTEAFF
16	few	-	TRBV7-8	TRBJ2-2	TGTGCCAGCAGCTTAAACCACAGGCCGAACACCGGGGAGCTGTTTTTT	CASSLNHRPNTGELFF
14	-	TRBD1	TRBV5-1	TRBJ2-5	TGCGCCAGCAGCTGGGGACAGGTGGGCGAGACCCAGTACTTC	CASSWGQVGETQYF
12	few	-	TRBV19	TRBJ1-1	TGTGCCAGTAGCAGGGAATGGACTGAAGCTTTCTTT	CASSREWTEAFF
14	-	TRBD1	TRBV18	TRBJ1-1	TGTGCCAGCTCACCGACAGGGACGGACACTGAAGCTTTCTTT	CASSPTGTDTEAFF
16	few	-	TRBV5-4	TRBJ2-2	TGTGCCAGCAGCTACCAAAGCCAGGGAACGGCCGGGGAGCTGTTTTTT	CASSYQSQGTAGELFF
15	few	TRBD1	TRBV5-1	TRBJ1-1	TGCGCCAGCAGCTTGAAGACAGGGAGGAACACTGAAGCTTTCTTT	CASSLKTGRNTEAFF
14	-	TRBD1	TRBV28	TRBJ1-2	TGTGCCAGCAGACCTACAGGGGGCGACTATGGCTACACCTTC	CASRPTGGDYGYTF
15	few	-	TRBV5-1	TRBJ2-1	TGCGCCAGCAGCTTGGGTGCAAGGACTAACAATGAGCAGTTCTTC	CASSLGARTNNEQFF
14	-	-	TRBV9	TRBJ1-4	TGTGCCAGCAGCCCCAGGCAAACTAATGAAAAACTGTTTTTT	CASSPRQTNEKLFF